This T cell receptor (beta chain) is from a study of spatial heterogeneity in lung cancer. Overall study: Sequencing was performed on follow-up PBMC samples when available, collected at a median of around two years after resection.

Study results and caveats: Expanded tumor TCRs that were ubiquitous appeared in blood more at resection than follow-up.

The CDR3 spans 12 residues. TCRdb re-derived calls from the 5' RACE reads in MiXCR, one entry per CDR3 protein. Among 25,000 to 35,000 distinct CDR3 sequences listed, less than 6.5% were seen once. Time point here: blood at routine non-recurrence follow-up after resection. This clonotype was picked up many times. Its antigen is as yet unknown. The V gene is TRBV21-1, the J gene TRBJ2-7. TRBV21-1 is listed as a pseudogene. The sequence came from a female donor with early-stage non-small cell lung cancer. Specimen: PBMCs, collected at follow-up. CDR3 sequence reads: CASSIRQTEQYF. CDR3 nucleotide sequence: TGTGCCAGCAGCATAAGACAAACCGAGCAGTACTTC.